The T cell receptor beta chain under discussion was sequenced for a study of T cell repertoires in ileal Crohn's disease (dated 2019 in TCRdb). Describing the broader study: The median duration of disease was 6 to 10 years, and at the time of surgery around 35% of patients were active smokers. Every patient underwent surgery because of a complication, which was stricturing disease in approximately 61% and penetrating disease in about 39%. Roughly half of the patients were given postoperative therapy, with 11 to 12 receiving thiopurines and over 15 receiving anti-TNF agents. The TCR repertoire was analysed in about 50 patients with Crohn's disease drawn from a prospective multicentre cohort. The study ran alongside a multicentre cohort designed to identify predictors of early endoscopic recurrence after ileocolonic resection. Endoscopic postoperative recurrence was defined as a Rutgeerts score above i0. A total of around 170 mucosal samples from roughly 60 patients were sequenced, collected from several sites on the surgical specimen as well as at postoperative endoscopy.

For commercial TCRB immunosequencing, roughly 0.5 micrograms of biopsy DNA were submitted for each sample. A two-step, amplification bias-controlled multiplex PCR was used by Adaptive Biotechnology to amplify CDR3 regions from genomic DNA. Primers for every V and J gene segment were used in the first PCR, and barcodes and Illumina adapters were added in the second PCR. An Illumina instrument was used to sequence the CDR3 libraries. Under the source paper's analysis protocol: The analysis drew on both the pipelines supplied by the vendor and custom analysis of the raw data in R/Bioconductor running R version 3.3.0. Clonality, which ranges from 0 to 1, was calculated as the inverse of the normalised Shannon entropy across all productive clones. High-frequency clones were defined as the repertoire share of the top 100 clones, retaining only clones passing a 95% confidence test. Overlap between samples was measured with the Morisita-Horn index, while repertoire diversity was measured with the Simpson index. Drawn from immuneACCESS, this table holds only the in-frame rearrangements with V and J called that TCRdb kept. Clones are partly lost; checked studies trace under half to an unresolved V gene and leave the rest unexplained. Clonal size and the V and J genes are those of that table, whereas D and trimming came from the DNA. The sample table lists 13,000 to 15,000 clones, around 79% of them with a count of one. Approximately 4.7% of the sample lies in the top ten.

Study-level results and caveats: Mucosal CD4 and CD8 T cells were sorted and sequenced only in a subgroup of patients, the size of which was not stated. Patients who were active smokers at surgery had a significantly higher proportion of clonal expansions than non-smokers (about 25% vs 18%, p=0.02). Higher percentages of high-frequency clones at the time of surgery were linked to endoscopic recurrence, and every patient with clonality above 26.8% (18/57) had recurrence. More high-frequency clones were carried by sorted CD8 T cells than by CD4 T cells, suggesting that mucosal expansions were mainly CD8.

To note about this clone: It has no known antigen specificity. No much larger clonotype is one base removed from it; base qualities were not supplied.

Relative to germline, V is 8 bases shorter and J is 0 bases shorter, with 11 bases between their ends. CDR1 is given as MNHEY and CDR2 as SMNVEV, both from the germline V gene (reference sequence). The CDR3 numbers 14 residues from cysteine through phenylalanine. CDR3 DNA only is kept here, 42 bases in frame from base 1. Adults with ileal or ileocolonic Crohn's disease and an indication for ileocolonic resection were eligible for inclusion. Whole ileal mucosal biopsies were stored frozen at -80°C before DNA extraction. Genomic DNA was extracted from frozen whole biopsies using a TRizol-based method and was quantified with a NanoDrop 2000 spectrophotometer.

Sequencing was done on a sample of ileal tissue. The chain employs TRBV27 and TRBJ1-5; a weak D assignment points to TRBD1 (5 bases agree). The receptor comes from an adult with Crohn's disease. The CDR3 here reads CASQDKHSNQPQHF. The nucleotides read TGTGCCAGCCAGGACAAACATAGCAATCAGCCCCAGCATTTT.